This T cell receptor beta chain derives from a study of graft-versus-host responses after intestinal transplantation. Turning to the study itself: Isolated intestinal, liver-intestinal, or multivisceral transplants had been given to the recipients.

The authors combined approximately 200,000 CFSE-labeled responder cells with approximately 200,000 irradiated, violet-dye-labeled stimulator cells in plates. Some clones are missing from TCRdb's copy, which holds only in-frame ones; the method was immunoSEQ multiplex PCR. The profile shows 11,000 to 15,000 clones, approximately 40% of them singletons. The CDR3 contains 14 residues. Germline CDR1 is MNHNS and CDR2 is SASEGT. With 7 bases clipped from V and 0 bases from J, the junction kept 3 bases outside the gene matches. This receptor was obtained from a human patient who received an intestinal transplant. Sequencing used alloreactive CD4+ T cells from a mixed lymphocyte reaction culture, obtained before intestinal transplant. The sample's subset: CFSE-low proliferating T cells sorted from approximately 6-day pre-transplant mixed lymphocyte reaction (GvH or HvG direction). The gene calls are TRBV6-1 and TRBJ1-5, with TRBD1 matching 7 bases. DNA of the CDR3: TGTGCCAGCATAGACAGGGTTAGCAATCAGCCCCAGCATTTT. Amino acid sequence: CASIDRVSNQPQHF.